The clone carrying this T cell receptor beta chain was detected many times. Antigen specificity is unknown. Described time point: healthy volunteer bleed at 6 weeks. Unfractionated whole blood was the source of the extracted total RNA. These data originate in a study of human T cells and chemical hapten exposure. Study as a whole: Small pooled library volume differences mainly caused per-sample TCR yield variation.

The CDR3 runs to 14 residues. From germline, CDR1 is DFQATT and CDR2 SNEGSKA (reference sequence). V lost 3 bases to trimming and J lost 4 bases, with 12 bases between them. Unique molecular identifiers were attached to individual cDNA molecules within the library. Per the authors' pipeline: Samples had a median of around 92,000 TCRs, ranging roughly 20,000 to 690,600. TCRdb reprocessed the RACE reads with MiXCR, giving one entry per CDR3 protein. The V and J calls and clone size are TCRdb's, not the authors'. Seen here are 55,000 to 75,000 distinct CDR3 sequences, roughly 6.1% observed once, and the top ten hold around 3.6%. Study results and limitations: After DPC sensitization, TCRs above 1 in 1000 frequency showed no change.

The rearrangement joins TRBV20-1 to TRBJ1-4; a possible D gene is TRBD1 (6 bases). The origin of this receptor is a female donor in good health. Some clones in this sample may be carry-over from other donors' samples. The sequenced material came from whole blood. Here the CDR3 reads CSARKGGLNEKLFF. For the CDR3, the DNA is TGCAGTGCTAGGAAAGGGGGGCTTAATGAAAAACTGTTTTTT.